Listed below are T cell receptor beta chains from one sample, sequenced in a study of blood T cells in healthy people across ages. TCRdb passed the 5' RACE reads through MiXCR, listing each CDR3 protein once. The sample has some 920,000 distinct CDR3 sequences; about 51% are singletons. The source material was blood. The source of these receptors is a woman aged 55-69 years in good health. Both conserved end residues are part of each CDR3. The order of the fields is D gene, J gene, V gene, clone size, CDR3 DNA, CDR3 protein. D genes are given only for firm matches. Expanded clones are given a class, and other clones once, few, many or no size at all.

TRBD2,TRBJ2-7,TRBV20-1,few,TGCAGTGCTAGAGTGGATAGCGGGAGTCGGGAGCAGTACTTC,CSARVDSGSREQYF
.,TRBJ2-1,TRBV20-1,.,TGCAGTGCACGAATTGGGGGACCACACAATGAGCAGTTCTTC,CSARIGGPHNEQFF
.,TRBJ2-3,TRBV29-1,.,TGCAGCGTTGCTTGGGGAGCAGATACGCAGTATTTT,CSVAWGADTQYF
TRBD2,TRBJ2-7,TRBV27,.,TGTGCCAGCAGTACCCGGGACTACTACGAGCAGTACTTC,CASSTRDYYEQYF
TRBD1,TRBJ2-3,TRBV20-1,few,TGCAGTGCCTCGACAGGGACCACAGATACGCAGTATTTT,CSASTGTTDTQYF
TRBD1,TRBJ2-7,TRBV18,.,TGTGCCAGCTCGCAACAGGGGGCAGACTACGAGCAGTACTTC,CASSQQGADYEQYF
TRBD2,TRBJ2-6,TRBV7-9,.,TGTGCCAGCAGCTCCTTCGCACCTAGCGGGAGCTCTGGGGCCAACGTCCTGACTTTC,CASSSFAPSGSSGANVLTF
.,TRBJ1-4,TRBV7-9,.,TGTGCCAGCAGTGACAGCACGGATGAAAAACTGTTTTTT,CASSDSTDEKLFF
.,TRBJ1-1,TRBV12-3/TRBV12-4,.,TGTGCCAGCAGTATGCGGTTCGGAGGGGCTTTCTTT,CASSMRFGGAFF
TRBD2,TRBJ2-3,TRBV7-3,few,TGTGCCAGCAGCAGACTAGCGGGAGGTCCAGATACGCAGTATTTT,CASSRLAGGPDTQYF
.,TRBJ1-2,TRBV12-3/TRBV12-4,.,TGTGCCGGGTCCGACAGCCTTAACTATGGCTACACCTTC,CAGSDSLNYGYTF
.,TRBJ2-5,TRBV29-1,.,TGCAGCAGCGTTCCCTGGAACGGACAAGAGACCCAGTACTTC,CSSVPWNGQETQYF
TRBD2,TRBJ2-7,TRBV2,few,TGTGCCAGCCCCGGACTAGCGGGGCGCTACGAGCAGTACTTC,CASPGLAGRYEQYF
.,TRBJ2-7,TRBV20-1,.,TGCAGTGCTGCTCGGACAAGGATTGAGCAGTACTTC,CSAARTRIEQYF
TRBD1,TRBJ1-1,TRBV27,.,TGTGCCAGCAGTCAGGACAGGGGTAAGCCCACTGAAGCTTTCTTT,CASSQDRGKPTEAFF
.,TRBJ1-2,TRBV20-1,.,TGCAGTGCTAGATGGGGGGGTGACTATGGCTACACCTTC,CSARWGGDYGYTF
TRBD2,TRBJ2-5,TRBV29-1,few,TGCAGCGCAGAACTAGCGGGAGAGACCCAGTACTTC,CSAELAGETQYF
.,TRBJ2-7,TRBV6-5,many,TGTGCCACATATGGGCGGATCCCGAGGGAGCAGTACTTC,CATYGRIPREQYF
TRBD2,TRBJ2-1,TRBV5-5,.,TGTGCCAGCAGCCCGGGGGGGGTCTACAATGAGCTGTTCTTC,CASSPGGVYNELFF
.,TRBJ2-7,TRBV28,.,TGTGCCAGCCGTTACGGGACCTACGAGCAGTACTTC,CASRYGTYEQYF
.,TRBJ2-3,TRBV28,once,TGTGCGAGGGGGACGCATGCAGATACGCGGTATTTT,CARGTHADTRYF
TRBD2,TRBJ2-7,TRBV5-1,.,TGCGCCAGCAGCCCCACTAGCGGACCATACGAGCAGTACTTC,CASSPTSGPYEQYF
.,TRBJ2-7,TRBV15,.,TGTGCCACCAGCGGAAGTACAGGGATCGACGAGCAGTACTTC,CATSGSTGIDEQYF
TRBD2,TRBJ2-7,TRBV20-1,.,TGCAGTGCTAGAACGACTAGCGGCCTTTCCTACGAGCAGTACTTC,CSARTTSGLSYEQYF